One sample yielded the 22 T cell receptor beta chains listed below, sequenced in a study of T cells in localized non-small cell lung cancer. Repertoires were generated with immunoSEQ multiplex PCR, while TCRdb's copy carries only in-frame clones and drops some. The sample has approximately 67,000 clones, 84% seen once. This specimen was peripheral blood, taken before any cancer treatment. Receptor source: a female donor of 60 years or more with stage I lung adenocarcinoma.

The rearrangement joins TRBV2 to TRBJ1-4; 9 nucleotides line up with TRBD1. V dropped 6 bases and J dropped 2; count of bases not matched to a gene: 4. Germline loops: CDR1 SNHLY, CDR2 FYNNEI. There are 15 residues in the CDR3. CDR3 DNA: TGTGCCAGCAGGGGGACAGGGAACACTAATGAAAAACTGTTTTTT. Residues: CASRGTGNTNEKLFF.

V and J are TRBV7-8 and TRBJ2-7; no definite D call. The V end was cut by 0 bases, the J end by 1 base, with 7 bases between. This CDR3 is built from 14 residues. From germline, CDR1 is SGHVS and CDR2 FQNEAQ. DNA of the CDR3: TGTGCCAGCAGCTTAGCGGGGTCTTCCTACGAGCAGTACTTC. It translates to CASSLAGSSYEQYF.

This chain joins TRBV7-8 and TRBJ1-3; the D gene is possibly TRBD1 (6 bases). Germline V lookup: CDR1 SGHVS, CDR2 FQNEAQ. The CDR3 is made up of 19 amino acids. The germline V and J ends were trimmed by 6 bases and 0 bases, with 24 bases remaining between them. In nucleotides, the CDR3 is TGTGCCAGCAGGGCAGCGATTGGGGGAAGGGACATCTCTGGAAACACCATATATTTT. Its protein product is CASRAAIGGRDISGNTIYF.

This clone was counted a single time. The rearrangement joins TRBV2 to TRBJ2-7; 7 bases align to TRBD1. Germline CDR1 is SNHLY and CDR2 is FYNNEI. CDR3 length: 14 amino acids. With V trimmed by 8 bases and J by 5 bases, 12 bases remained unmatched. Here the CDR3 reads CASWAGTAPHEQYF. In DNA, the CDR3 is TGTGCCAGCTGGGCCGGGACAGCCCCTCACGAGCAGTACTTC.

The V and J genes are TRBV29-1 and TRBJ2-6, with unresolved D. Germline V gene sequence: CDR1 SQVTM, CDR2 ANQGSEA. Trimming took 1 base from V and 1 from J, leaving 8 bases between them. The CDR3 length is 15 residues. CDR3 sequence: CSVEGNDSGANVLTF. The CDR3 nucleotides read TGCAGCGTTGAAGGTAACGATTCTGGGGCCAACGTCCTGACTTTC.

CDR3 nucleotide sequence: TGCGCCAGCAGCTTCGGACAGGGGAGAACCGGGGAGCTGTTTTTT. This sequence encodes CASSFGQGRTGELFF. The chain combines TRBV5-1 with TRBJ2-2, with 9 bases fitting TRBD1. Germline V lookup: CDR1 SGHRS, CDR2 YFSETQ. This CDR3 region has 15 residues. V lost 2 bases to trimming and J lost 5 bases; unmatched junction nucleotides: 4.

The gene calls are TRBV2 and TRBJ2-1; D is unclear. CDR3 length: 15 residues. Trimming cost V 7 bases and J 7 bases, with 20 bases left between them. Germline CDR1 and CDR2: SNHLY and FYNNEI. CDR3 sequence (DNA): TGTGCCAGCACGCGTTCCTGGGGTCGAAGAAATGAGCAGTTCTTC. This encodes CASTRSWGRRNEQFF.

CDR3 in DNA: TGTGCCAGCAGACCGGGACAGGGTTCTCAGCCCCAGCATTTT. It specifies CASRPGQGSQPQHF. V and J are TRBV27 and TRBJ1-5; TRBD1 matches 9 bases. CDR1 MNHEY and CDR2 SMNVEV come from the germline V gene (reference sequence). The CDR3 runs 14 residues. The junction had 6 bases not matched to a gene; V was cut back by 6 bases and J by 6 bases.

The V gene is TRBV14, the J gene TRBJ2-3, with unresolved D. CDR1 and CDR2 from the germline V gene are SGHDN and FVKESK. V shed 0 bases and J shed 5 bases, with 9 bases lying between them. The CDR3 length is 14 residues. In DNA form, the CDR3 reads TGTGCCAGCAGCCAAGAACAGCTTAGAGATACGCAGTATTTT. Protein product: CASSQEQLRDTQYF. The variable domain in full, completed from reference TRBV14 and TRBJ2-3, reads EAGVTQFPSHSVIEKGQTVTLRCDPISGHDNLYWYRRVMGKEIKFLLHFVKESKQDESGMPNNRFLAERTGGTYSTLKVQPAELEDSGVYFCASSQEQLRDTQYFGPGTRLTVL.

The table lists this clone with a count of one. The gene calls are TRBV15 and TRBJ2-1; D possibly corresponds to TRBD1 (7 bases). This CDR3 is 14 amino acids long. Germline V gene sequence: CDR1 LNHNV, CDR2 YYDKDF (reference sequence). The V gene lost 3 bases and the J gene lost 7 bases, with 13 bases spanning the gap. CDR3 in amino acids: CATSRGGQMNEQFF. Here the CDR3 DNA reads TGTGCCACCAGCAGGGGGGGACAGATGAATGAGCAGTTCTTC.

The chain joins TRBV6-6 to TRBJ1-2; D gene ambiguous. With 4 bases removed from V and 12 bases from J, the gap between germline ends came to 24 bases. Germline CDR1 reads MNHNY; CDR2 reads SVGAGI (reference sequence). There are 15 residues in the CDR3. CDR3 loop: CASSSVRPAAGEDTF. The CDR3 DNA is TGTGCCAGCAGTTCAGTTAGACCCGCGGCGGGAGAGGACACCTTC.

CDR3 DNA sequence: TGTGCCAGCAGTTCCTCCGGGACAGGGGTCGAAAAACTGTTTTTT. This gives the protein CASSSSGTGVEKLFF. This chain joins TRBV11-2 and TRBJ1-4; 10 positions match TRBD1. In germline, CDR1 is SGHAT, CDR2 FQNNGV. V was clipped by 6 bases and J by 8 bases; unmatched bases: 9. The CDR3 is made up of 15 amino acids.

The chain joins TRBV27 to TRBJ1-2; 8 nucleotides agree with TRBD1. V trimming: 7 bases; J trimming: 3 bases; junction bases outside the gene matches: 10. Germline V gives CDR1 MNHEY, CDR2 SMNVEV (reference sequence). This CDR3 region has 15 residues. CDR3 residues: CASTTVRGPHYGYTF. Here the CDR3 DNA reads TGTGCCAGCACCACCGTCAGGGGGCCCCACTATGGCTACACCTTC.

The CDR3 DNA sequence: TGTGCCAGCAGCTTAGACGAAATTACGGGGGAGCTGTTTTTT. As protein: CASSLDEITGELFF. The chain uses TRBV7-2 and TRBJ2-2, with D hard to call. Germline V gene lookup returns CDR1 SGHTA and CDR2 FQGNSA. Trimming removed 1 base at V and 8 bases at J, with 11 bases between. This CDR3 spans 14 amino acids.

Only one count was recorded for this clone. This chain links TRBV5-4 with TRBJ1-2; 9 bases are shared with TRBD1. CDR3 length: 14 amino acids. With V trimmed by 2 bases and J by 7 bases, 6 bases remained unmatched. CDR1 is SGHNT, CDR2 YYREEE, per germline (reference sequence). The CDR3 sequence is CASSLPGQGFGYTF. The CDR3 bases are TGTGCCAGCAGCTTACCGGGACAGGGCTTTGGCTACACCTTC. The full variable domain, rest sourced from reference TRBV5-4 and TRBJ1-2, is ETGVTQSPTHLIKTRGQQVTLRCSSQSGHNTVSWYQQALGQGPQFIFQYYREEENGRGNFPPRFSGLQFPNYSSELNVNALELDDSALYLCASSLPGQGFGYTFGSGTRLTVV.

The V gene is TRBV6-1, the J gene TRBJ2-5; TRBD1 agrees at 9 bases. The J call is uncertain, as TRBJ2-7 better fits the DNA end. CDR3 length: 14 amino acids. Germline assignment: CDR1 MNHNS and CDR2 SASEGT. The CDR3 DNA sequence: TGTGCCAGCAGTGCCGGACAGGGGATCTACGAGCAGTACTTC. Its translation is CASSAGQGIYEQYF.

This clone was seen only once. The chain employs TRBV2 and TRBJ1-1; D may be TRBD1 (5 bases). Germline CDR1 reads SNHLY; CDR2 reads FYNNEI. V lost 7 bases and J 8 bases, leaving 14 bases between the germline ends. The CDR3 has 12 amino acids. Here the CDR3 DNA reads TGTGCCAGCACTTTCACAGGCCCAGAAGCTTTCTTT. Amino acid sequence: CASTFTGPEAFF.

V usage is TRBV6-6 and J usage is TRBJ2-1; 11 nucleotides agree with TRBD2. The germline V gene encodes CDR1 MNHNY and CDR2 SVGAGI (reference sequence). The trim removed 6 bases at V and 4 bases at J, leaving 8 bases unmatched. The CDR3 loop spans 16 amino acids. This CDR3 is CASRDLAGGSYNEQFF. CDR3 DNA sequence: TGTGCCAGCAGAGACTTAGCGGGGGGGTCGTACAATGAGCAGTTCTTC.

The rearrangement joins TRBV27 to TRBJ2-7, with 8 positions matching TRBD2. Germline loops: CDR1 MNHEY, CDR2 SMNVEV (reference sequence). The CDR3 has 14 amino acids. V shed 5 bases, J shed 3 bases, and the junction held 6 bases outside the gene matches. The CDR3 reads CASSPGTRRYEQYF. As DNA, the CDR3 is TGTGCCAGCAGTCCCGGGACTAGGCGCTACGAGCAGTACTTC.

The rearrangement joins TRBV5-5 to TRBJ2-3; 9 bases line up with TRBD2. The trim removed 0 bases at V and 1 base at J, leaving 3 bases unmatched. The germline gives CDR1 SGHKS, CDR2 YYEKEE (reference sequence). The CDR3 runs 16 residues. CDR3 amino acids: CASSLGASGGTDTQYF. The CDR3, as DNA: TGTGCCAGCAGCTTGGGGGCTAGCGGGGGCACAGATACGCAGTATTTT.

The chain couples TRBV6-6 to TRBJ2-5; either TRBD1 or TRBD2 may fit D (5 bases each). The V end was cut by 7 bases, the J end by 7 bases, with 19 bases between. The CDR3 spans 14 residues. CDR1 MNHNY and CDR2 SVGAGI come from the germline V gene (reference sequence). CDR3 nucleotide sequence: TGTGCCAGCATCCAGACCGGGACCCTCCCGACCCAGTACTTC. Translation gives CASIQTGTLPTQYF.

Many counts were recorded for this clone. This rearrangement joins TRBV6-1 to TRBJ1-5; no reliable D call. Germline lookup yields CDR1 MNHNS and CDR2 SASEGT. V was cut by 0 bases and J by 7 bases, with 16 bases left in between. There are 16 residues in the CDR3. DNA of the CDR3: TGTGCCAGCAGTGAAGCGGGATGGGGAGTAGGCCAGCCCCAGCATTTT. It is translated as CASSEAGWGVGQPQHF.